A selection of T cell receptor beta chains follows, all from one sample in a study of CD8+CD57+ T cells in acquired aplastic anemia. TCRdb redid the calling of the reads with MiXCR, one entry per CDR3 protein. The table lists 150,000 or so distinct CDR3 sequences, roughly 50% of them singletons. Sequenced sample: sorted CD4+, CD8+, or CD8+CD57+ T cells (not recorded which) from PBMCs. The receptors derive from a human donor with aplastic anemia. The CDR3 runs from the conserved cysteine through the conserved F or W. Each record gives: D gene, J gene, V gene, clone size, CDR3 length, CDR3 DNA, CDR3 protein. A D gene is named only where the DNA matches it firmly. Clone size is stated in some rows and not others, as once, few, many or a class when expanded.

D: .; J: TRBJ2-3; V: TRBV5-4; size: .; length: 15; DNA: TGTGCCAGCAGAACGGACCTCCGGAGCACAGATACGCAGTATTTT; CDR3: CASRTDLRSTDTQYF
D: TRBD1; J: TRBJ2-2; V: TRBV6-4; size: many; length: 16; DNA: TGTGCCAGCAGTGATATGACAGGGCTGAACACCGGGGAGCTGTTTTTT; CDR3: CASSDMTGLNTGELFF
D: TRBD1; J: TRBJ1-6; V: TRBV12-3/TRBV12-4; size: .; length: 15; DNA: TGTGCCAGCAGTTTTGGGGGGACAGGGTTGTCACCCCTCCACTTT; CDR3: CASSFGGTGLSPLHF
D: .; J: TRBJ2-1; V: TRBV15; size: .; length: 14; DNA: TGTGCCACCAGCGGGAGCCCCTCCTACAATGAGCAGTTCTTC; CDR3: CATSGSPSYNEQFF
D: TRBD1; J: TRBJ1-2; V: TRBV2; size: .; length: 14; DNA: TGTGCCAGCAGTTTTCTTACAGGGGGTGGTGGCTACACCTTC; CDR3: CASSFLTGGGGYTF
D: .; J: TRBJ2-7; V: TRBV2; size: many; length: 14; DNA: TGTGCCAGCAGTGAAGGCAGCGCGACCTACGAGCAGTACTTC; CDR3: CASSEGSATYEQYF
D: .; J: TRBJ1-1; V: TRBV20-1; size: .; length: 14; DNA: TGCAGTGCTAGAGACGACCAACCGAACACTGAAGCTTTCTTT; CDR3: CSARDDQPNTEAFF
D: TRBD2; J: TRBJ2-1; V: TRBV4-3; size: .; length: 14; DNA: TGCGCCAGCAGCCAAGGACTAGCGGGCTCGAAGCTGTTCTTC; CDR3: CASSQGLAGSKLFF
D: .; J: TRBJ1-5; V: TRBV12-3/TRBV12-4; size: many; length: 14; DNA: TGTGCCAGCAGGATTGGAGGAAGCAATCAGCCCCAGCATTTT; CDR3: CASRIGGSNQPQHF
D: .; J: TRBJ1-1; V: TRBV2; size: .; length: 13; DNA: TGTGCCAGCATTGACCCATTACACACTGAAGCTTTCTTT; CDR3: CASIDPLHTEAFF
D: .; J: TRBJ1-3; V: TRBV18; size: .; length: 16; DNA: TGTGCCAGCTCACCATCCGGGGAGCGCTCTGGAAACACCATATATTTT; CDR3: CASSPSGERSGNTIYF
D: TRBD2; J: TRBJ2-5; V: TRBV20-1; size: .; length: 15; DNA: TGCAGTGTTAGGGATACTAGCGGCAGCCGGGGGACCCAGTACTTC; CDR3: CSVRDTSGSRGTQYF
D: .; J: TRBJ2-7; V: TRBV6-2/TRBV6-3; size: few; length: 15; DNA: TGTGCCAGCGGTAAAAGGACAGCTCTTTCCTACGAGCAGTACTTC; CDR3: CASGKRTALSYEQYF
D: .; J: TRBJ1-2; V: TRBV20-1; size: many; length: 16; DNA: TGCAGTGCTAAACCGTTTGCAGGACCCCCATGGGGTGGCTACACCTTC; CDR3: CSAKPFAGPPWGGYTF
D: TRBD1; J: TRBJ2-7; V: TRBV14; size: once; length: 14; DNA: TGTGCCAGCAGCCAAGAATTAATCAGGGGGAAGCAGTACTTC; CDR3: CASSQELIRGKQYF
D: TRBD1; J: TRBJ2-1; V: TRBV29-1; size: .; length: 13; DNA: TGCAGCGACGGACAGGGAACCTACAATGAGCAGTTCTTC; CDR3: CSDGQGTYNEQFF
D: .; J: TRBJ1-2; V: TRBV29-1; size: .; length: 14; DNA: TGCAGCGCCAAGACAGGACAAACCTCCTATGGCTACACCTTC; CDR3: CSAKTGQTSYGYTF
D: .; J: TRBJ2-7; V: TRBV7-9; size: many; length: 15; DNA: TGTGCCAGCAGCCCCGCGCAGGGAGATTTCTACGAGCAGTACTTC; CDR3: CASSPAQGDFYEQYF
D: .; J: TRBJ1-1; V: TRBV19; size: .; length: 15; DNA: TGTGCCAGTAGTATGGCTGGCGGGGCTGGGACTGAAGCTTTCTTT; CDR3: CASSMAGGAGTEAFF
D: .; J: TRBJ2-7; V: TRBV2; size: .; length: 13; DNA: TGTGCCAGCAGTGAAGGGATCTCCTACGAGCAGTACTTC; CDR3: CASSEGISYEQYF
D: .; J: TRBJ2-6; V: TRBV19; size: .; length: 18; DNA: TGTGCCAGTAGTATTTCACAGGGTGTGGACTCTGGGGCCAACGTCCTGACTTTC; CDR3: CASSISQGVDSGANVLTF
D: .; J: TRBJ2-6; V: TRBV7-9; size: few; length: 17; DNA: TGTGCCAGCAGCGGTGCGGCGCAAGTATCTGGGGCCAACGTCCTGACTTTC; CDR3: CASSGAAQVSGANVLTF
D: .; J: TRBJ2-7; V: TRBV20-1; size: many; length: 16; DNA: TGCAGTGCTAACCCCGAGGGGGAGGGGGAGGTCTACGAGCAGTACTTC; CDR3: CSANPEGEGEVYEQYF
D: .; J: TRBJ2-1; V: TRBV10-3; size: .; length: 15; DNA: TGTGCCATCAGTGCTAAAGGGGCCCTCTACAATGAGCAGTTCTTC; CDR3: CAISAKGALYNEQFF
D: TRBD2; J: TRBJ2-1; V: TRBV20-1; size: many; length: 16; DNA: TGCAGTGCTTATCGGACTAGTTTGGTTGCCTACAATGAGCAGTTCTTC; CDR3: CSAYRTSLVAYNEQFF
D: .; J: TRBJ2-2; V: TRBV11-3; size: many; length: 12; DNA: TGTGCCAGCCGTCCTATGAACGGGGAGCTGTTTTTT; CDR3: CASRPMNGELFF
D: .; J: TRBJ1-1; V: TRBV10-3; size: .; length: 13; DNA: TGTGCCATCAGCTTCGACAGCAACACTGAAGCTTTCTTT; CDR3: CAISFDSNTEAFF
D: .; J: TRBJ2-1; V: TRBV9; size: many; length: 12; DNA: TGTGCCAGCAGCCCCCAGGGGAATGAGCAGTTCTTC; CDR3: CASSPQGNEQFF
D: .; J: TRBJ2-3; V: TRBV7-7; size: many; length: 15; DNA: TGTGCTAGCAGCCGTGCTAGCGCAAGCACAGATACGCAGTATTTT; CDR3: CASSRASASTDTQYF
D: TRBD2; J: TRBJ2-5; V: TRBV11-2; size: many; length: 16; DNA: TGTGCCAGCAGCCGGGGGGAGACTAAGTACCAAGAGACCCAGTACTTC; CDR3: CASSRGETKYQETQYF
D: .; J: TRBJ2-2; V: TRBV15; size: .; length: 13; DNA: TGTGCCACCTCTAGGGCGGATACCGGGGAGCTGTTTTTT; CDR3: CATSRADTGELFF
D: TRBD1; J: TRBJ2-3; V: TRBV7-3; size: .; length: 15; DNA: TGTGCCAGCAGCCTACAGGGGTTGGTATCAGATACGCAGTATTTT; CDR3: CASSLQGLVSDTQYF
D: .; J: TRBJ1-5; V: TRBV10-3; size: once; length: 15; DNA: TGTGCCATCAGGGAGGGTGCCTATAGCAATCAGCCCCAGCATTTT; CDR3: CAIREGAYSNQPQHF
D: TRBD1; J: TRBJ2-6; V: TRBV4-1; size: many; length: 19; DNA: TGCGCCAGCAGCTTAAGCCGGACAGGGTTTTTGCCTGGGGCCAACGTCCTGACTTTC; CDR3: CASSLSRTGFLPGANVLTF
D: .; J: TRBJ1-1; V: TRBV7-2; size: .; length: 13; DNA: TGTGCCAGCACTGAACAGGCGAACACTGAAGCTTTCTTT; CDR3: CASTEQANTEAFF
D: TRBD2; J: TRBJ2-7; V: TRBV11-2; size: .; length: 19; DNA: TGTGCCAGCAGCTTAGTCTCTCGACCGGGGGGGCGTTTCGTCTACGAGCAGTACTTC; CDR3: CASSLVSRPGGRFVYEQYF
D: .; J: TRBJ1-4; V: TRBV19; size: .; length: 15; DNA: TGTGCCAGTAGTTCACAGATCGCAACTAATGAAAAACTGTTTTTT; CDR3: CASSSQIATNEKLFF
D: .; J: TRBJ2-3; V: TRBV27; size: .; length: 13; DNA: TGTGCCAGCAGTTCGTATAGCACAGATACGCAGTATTTT; CDR3: CASSSYSTDTQYF
D: TRBD1; J: TRBJ1-1; V: TRBV6-5; size: many; length: 12; DNA: TGTGCCAGCAGTCAGGGGGCCACTGAAGCTTTCTTT; CDR3: CASSQGATEAFF
D: .; J: TRBJ1-5; V: TRBV15; size: .; length: 14; DNA: TGTGCCACCAGATGGGACGGTAGAAATCAGCCCCAGCATTTT; CDR3: CATRWDGRNQPQHF
D: .; J: TRBJ1-5; V: TRBV7-9; size: .; length: 13; DNA: TGTGCCAGCAGCGTCAGGCTAGGGCAGCCCCAGCATTTT; CDR3: CASSVRLGQPQHF
D: .; J: TRBJ2-3; V: TRBV30; size: .; length: 15; DNA: TGTGCCTGGAGTGTAACTGGCCTGGGGACAGATACGCAGTATTTT; CDR3: CAWSVTGLGTDTQYF
D: .; J: TRBJ2-1; V: TRBV4-2; size: many; length: 15; DNA: TGTGCCAGCAGCCAACGCGAAAGCGGACCCAATGAGCAGTTCTTC; CDR3: CASSQRESGPNEQFF
D: TRBD1; J: TRBJ2-6; V: TRBV15; size: .; length: 16; DNA: TGTGCCACCAGCAGATCCTGGACAGGTGGGGCCAACGTCCTGACTTTC; CDR3: CATSRSWTGGANVLTF
D: .; J: TRBJ2-7; V: TRBV12-3/TRBV12-4; size: .; length: 12; DNA: TGTGCCAGCAGCCCGCGTGGGGACGAGCAGTACTTC; CDR3: CASSPRGDEQYF
D: TRBD1; J: TRBJ1-2; V: TRBV12-3/TRBV12-4; size: few; length: 16; DNA: TGTGCCAGCACCATTACCCCGACAGGGGGCTTCGATGGCTACACCTTC; CDR3: CASTITPTGGFDGYTF
D: .; J: TRBJ1-1; V: TRBV5-6; size: many; length: 14; DNA: TGTGCCAGCAGCTTGGGGTCGGTCGTCGCTGAAGCTTTCTTT; CDR3: CASSLGSVVAEAFF
D: .; J: TRBJ2-3; V: TRBV20-1; size: few; length: 16; DNA: TGCAGTGGTAGCATCACTAGCCTCCATCGCGGGGATACGCAGTATTTT; CDR3: CSGSITSLHRGDTQYF
D: .; J: TRBJ2-1; V: TRBV2; size: few; length: 10; DNA: TGTGCCAGCAAACTGTATGAGCAGTTCTTC; CDR3: CASKLYEQFF
D: .; J: TRBJ1-2; V: TRBV7-3; size: .; length: 12; DNA: TGTGCCAGCAGCTTAGAAGCCTATGGCTACACCTTC; CDR3: CASSLEAYGYTF
D: .; J: TRBJ2-1; V: TRBV10-3; size: many; length: 15; DNA: TGTGCCATCACCGATCCAGAGGACTCCGACAATGAGCAGTTCTTC; CDR3: CAITDPEDSDNEQFF
D: TRBD1; J: TRBJ1-5; V: TRBV6-2/TRBV6-3; size: .; length: 14; DNA: TGTGCCAGCAGACTGACAGGGAATATTCAGCCCCAGCATTTT; CDR3: CASRLTGNIQPQHF
D: .; J: TRBJ2-1; V: TRBV5-1; size: many; length: 14; DNA: TGCGCCAGCAGCGCCCGGGACGGGGCTAGTGAGCAGTTCTTC; CDR3: CASSARDGASEQFF
D: .; J: TRBJ2-7; V: TRBV28; size: .; length: 13; DNA: TGTGCCACCGTAAAAAACCAGGGCTACGAGCAGTACTTC; CDR3: CATVKNQGYEQYF
D: .; J: TRBJ1-6; V: TRBV20-1; size: once; length: 8; DNA: TGCAGTGCTAATCCCCTCCACTTT; CDR3: CSANPLHF